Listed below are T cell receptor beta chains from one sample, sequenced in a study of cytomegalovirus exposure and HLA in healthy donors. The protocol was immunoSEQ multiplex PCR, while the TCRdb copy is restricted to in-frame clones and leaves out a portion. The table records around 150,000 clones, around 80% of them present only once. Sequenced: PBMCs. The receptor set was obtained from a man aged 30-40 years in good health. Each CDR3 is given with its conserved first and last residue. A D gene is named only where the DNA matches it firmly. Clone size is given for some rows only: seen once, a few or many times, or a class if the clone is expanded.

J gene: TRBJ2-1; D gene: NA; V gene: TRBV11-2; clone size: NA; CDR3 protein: CASSVPSNEQFF; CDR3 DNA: TGTGCCAGCAGCGTACCTAGCAATGAGCAGTTCTTC
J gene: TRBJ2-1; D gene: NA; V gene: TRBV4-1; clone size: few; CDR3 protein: CASSFGSEQFF; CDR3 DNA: TGCGCCAGCAGTTTTGGGAGTGAGCAGTTCTTC
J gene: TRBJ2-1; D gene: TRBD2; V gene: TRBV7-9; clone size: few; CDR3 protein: CASSRTSGSLVNEQFF; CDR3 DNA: TGTGCCAGCAGCCGGACTAGCGGGAGTTTAGTCAATGAGCAGTTCTTC
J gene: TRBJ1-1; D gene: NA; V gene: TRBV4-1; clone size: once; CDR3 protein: CASSQDRGNTEAFF; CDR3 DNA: TGCGCCAGCAGCCAAGATAGGGGGAACACTGAAGCTTTCTTT
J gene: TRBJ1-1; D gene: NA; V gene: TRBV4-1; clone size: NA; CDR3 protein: CASSPDAGNTEAFF; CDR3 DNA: TGCGCCAGCAGCCCAGACGCAGGGAACACTGAAGCTTTCTTT
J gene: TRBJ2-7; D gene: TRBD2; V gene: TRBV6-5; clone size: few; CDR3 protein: CASSYSSGRAHEQYF; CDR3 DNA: TGTGCCAGCAGTTACTCGAGCGGGAGGGCCCACGAGCAGTACTTC
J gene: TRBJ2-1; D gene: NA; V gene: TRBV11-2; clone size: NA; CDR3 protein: CASSHPTRYYNEQFF; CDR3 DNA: TGTGCCAGCAGCCACCCGACTAGATACTACAATGAGCAGTTCTTC
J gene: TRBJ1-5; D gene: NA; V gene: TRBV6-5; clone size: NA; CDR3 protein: CASSYTGLDQPQHF; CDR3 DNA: TGTGCCAGCAGTTACACGGGGTTGGATCAGCCCCAGCATTTT
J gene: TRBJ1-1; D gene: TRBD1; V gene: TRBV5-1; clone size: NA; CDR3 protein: CASSLFTGQPYTEAFF; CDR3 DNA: TGCGCCAGCAGCTTGTTTACGGGACAGCCCTACACTGAAGCTTTCTTT
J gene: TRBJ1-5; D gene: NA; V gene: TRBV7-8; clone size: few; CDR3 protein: CASSSQGYDGQPQHF; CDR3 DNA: TGTGCCAGCAGCTCCCAGGGTTACGACGGTCAGCCCCAGCATTTT
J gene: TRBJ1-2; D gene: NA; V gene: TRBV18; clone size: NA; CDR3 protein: CASSPRLEDGYTF; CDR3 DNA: TGTGCCAGCTCACCAAGGTTGGAGGATGGCTACACCTTC
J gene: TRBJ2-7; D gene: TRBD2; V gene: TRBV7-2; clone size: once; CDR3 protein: CASTPGGSGNYEQYF; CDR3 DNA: TGTGCCAGCACCCCGGGGGGTAGCGGGAACTACGAGCAGTACTTC
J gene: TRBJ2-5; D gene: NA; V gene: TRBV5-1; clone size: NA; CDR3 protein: CASSPSQETQYF; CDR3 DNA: TGCGCCAGCAGCCCGTCCCAAGAGACCCAGTACTTC
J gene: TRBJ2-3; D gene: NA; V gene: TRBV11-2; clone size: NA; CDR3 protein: CASSPGGQPGFTDTQYF; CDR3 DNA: TGTGCCAGCAGCCCCGGGGGACAGCCCGGTTTCACAGATACGCAGTATTTT